This T cell receptor (beta chain) was obtained from a study of blood T cell repertoires in COVID-19. Overall study: Samples of COVID-19 (acute and convalescent) were obtained from the United States, Italy and Spain. In each case, the material was cDNA or gDNA derived from T cells, B-cell-depleted T cells, or PBMCs.

Per the germline V gene, CDR1 is SGHTA and CDR2 is FQGTGA. Deletions cut 5 bases from V and 14 bases from J, with 15 bases between. CDR3 length: 11 residues. Sequenced by immunoSEQ multiplex PCR; TCRdb stores in-frame clones only, minus some. The data show about 87,000 clones, with roughly 80% seen just once and roughly 4.2% held by the top ten. There are a few counts of this clone. The sample comprised peripheral blood. The sequence came from a woman in her forties or fifties with acute or convalescent COVID-19. The V and J genes are TRBV7-3 and TRBJ2-5; D perhaps matches TRBD2 (6 bases). CDR3 in amino acids: CASSPGTGPYF. CDR3 DNA sequence: TGTGCCAGCAGCCCCGGGACTGGACCCTACTTC.